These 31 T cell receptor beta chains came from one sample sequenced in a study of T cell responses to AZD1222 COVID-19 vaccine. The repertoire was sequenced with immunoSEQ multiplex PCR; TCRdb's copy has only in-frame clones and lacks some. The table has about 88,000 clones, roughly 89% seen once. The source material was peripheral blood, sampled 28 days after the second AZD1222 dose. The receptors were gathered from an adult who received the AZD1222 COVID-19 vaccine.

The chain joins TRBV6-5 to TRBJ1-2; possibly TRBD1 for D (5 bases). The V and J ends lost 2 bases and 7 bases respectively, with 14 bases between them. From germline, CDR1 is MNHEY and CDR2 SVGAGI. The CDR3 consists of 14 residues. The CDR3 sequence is CASSYQGPGSGYTF. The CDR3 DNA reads TGTGCCAGCAGTTACCAGGGACCTGGGAGTGGCTACACCTTC.

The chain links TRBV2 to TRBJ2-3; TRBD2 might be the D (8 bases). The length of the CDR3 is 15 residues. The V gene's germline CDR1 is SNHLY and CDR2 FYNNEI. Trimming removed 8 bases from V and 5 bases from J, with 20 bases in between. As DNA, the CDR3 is TGTGCCAGCCAGGGGGGCGGGGGGCGAATAGATACGCAGTATTTT. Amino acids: CASQGGGGRIDTQYF.

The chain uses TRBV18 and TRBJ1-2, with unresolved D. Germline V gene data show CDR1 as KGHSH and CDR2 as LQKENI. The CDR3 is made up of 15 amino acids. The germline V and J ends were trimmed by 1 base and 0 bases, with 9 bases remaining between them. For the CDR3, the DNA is TGTGCCAGCTCACCACGGCAGAATGCTAACTATGGCTACACCTTC. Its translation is CASSPRQNANYGYTF.

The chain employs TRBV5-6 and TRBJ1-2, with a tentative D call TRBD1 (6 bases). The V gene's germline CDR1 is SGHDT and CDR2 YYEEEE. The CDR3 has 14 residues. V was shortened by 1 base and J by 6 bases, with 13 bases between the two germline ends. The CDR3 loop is CASSLRGGADGYTF. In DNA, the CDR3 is TGTGCCAGCAGCTTGCGTGGGGGCGCCGATGGCTACACCTTC.

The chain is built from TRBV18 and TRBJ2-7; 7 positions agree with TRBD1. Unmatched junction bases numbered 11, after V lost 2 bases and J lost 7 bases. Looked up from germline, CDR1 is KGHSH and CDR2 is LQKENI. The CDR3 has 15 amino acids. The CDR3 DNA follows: TGTGCCAGCTCACCAATTTTAGGGGGCCAGGATGAGCAGTACTTC. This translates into CASSPILGGQDEQYF.

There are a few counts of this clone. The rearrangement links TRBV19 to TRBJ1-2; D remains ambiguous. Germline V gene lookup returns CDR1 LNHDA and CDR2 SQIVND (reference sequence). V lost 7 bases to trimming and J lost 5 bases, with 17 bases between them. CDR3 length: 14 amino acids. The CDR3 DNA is TGTGCCAGTATTGGATCCCCTCCACAATATGGCTACACCTTC. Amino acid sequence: CASIGSPPQYGYTF.

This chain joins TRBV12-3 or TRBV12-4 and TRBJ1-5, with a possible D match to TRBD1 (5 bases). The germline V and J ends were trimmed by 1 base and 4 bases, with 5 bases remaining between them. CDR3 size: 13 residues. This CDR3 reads CASSLDRNQPQHF. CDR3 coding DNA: TGTGCCAGCAGTTTAGACAGGAATCAGCCCCAGCATTTT.

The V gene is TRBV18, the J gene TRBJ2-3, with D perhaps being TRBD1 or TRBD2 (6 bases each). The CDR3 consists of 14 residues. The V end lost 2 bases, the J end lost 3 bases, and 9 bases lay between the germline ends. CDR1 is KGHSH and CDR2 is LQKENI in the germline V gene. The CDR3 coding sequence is TGTGCCAGCTCACCATTAGGGGGGACAGATACGCAGTATTTT. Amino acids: CASSPLGGTDTQYF.

CDR3 DNA: TGTGCCAGCAGCCAAGAAAGCGGGATCTTCAGTGGAAAGACCCAGTACTTC. As protein: CASSQESGIFSGKTQYF. The chain couples TRBV3-1 (or the pseudogene TRBV3-2) to TRBJ2-5; TRBD2 matches 7 bases. This CDR3 spans 17 amino acids. J gave up 6 bases and V 0 bases, and 13 bases lay outside the gene matches. CDR1 and CDR2 from the germline V gene are LGHDT and YNNKEL (reference sequence).

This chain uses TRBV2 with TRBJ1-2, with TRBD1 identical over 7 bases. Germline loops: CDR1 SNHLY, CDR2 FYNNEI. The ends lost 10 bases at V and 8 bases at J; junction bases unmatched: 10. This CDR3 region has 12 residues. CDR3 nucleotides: TGTGCCAACGGGGACAGCCTGGGGGGCTACACCTTC. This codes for CANGDSLGGYTF.

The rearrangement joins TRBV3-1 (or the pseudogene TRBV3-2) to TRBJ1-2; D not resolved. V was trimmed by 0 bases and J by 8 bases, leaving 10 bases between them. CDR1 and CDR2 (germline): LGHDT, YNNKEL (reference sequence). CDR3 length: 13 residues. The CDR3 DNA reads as TGTGCCAGCAGCCAAGAGCAGCGGTCGGGCTACACCTTC. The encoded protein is CASSQEQRSGYTF.

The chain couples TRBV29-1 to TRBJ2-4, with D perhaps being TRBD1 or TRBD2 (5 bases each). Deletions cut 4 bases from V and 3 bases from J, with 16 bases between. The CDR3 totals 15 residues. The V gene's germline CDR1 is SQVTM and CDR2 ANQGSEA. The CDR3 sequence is CSVGRHGTNKNIQYF. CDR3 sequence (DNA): TGCAGCGTTGGTCGGCACGGGACGAACAAAAACATTCAGTACTTC.

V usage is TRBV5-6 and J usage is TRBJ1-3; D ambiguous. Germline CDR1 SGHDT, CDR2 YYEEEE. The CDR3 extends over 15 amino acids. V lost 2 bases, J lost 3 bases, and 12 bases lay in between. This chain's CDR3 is CASSFRRYGGNTIYF. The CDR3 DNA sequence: TGTGCCAGCAGCTTCAGGAGGTATGGTGGAAACACCATATATTTT. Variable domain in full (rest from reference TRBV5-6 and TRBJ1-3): DAGVTQSPTHLIKTRGQQVTLRCSPKSGHDTVSWYQQALGQGPQFIFQYYEEEERQRGNFPDRFSGHQFPNYSSELNVNALLLGDSALYLCASSFRRYGGNTIYFGEGSWLTVV.

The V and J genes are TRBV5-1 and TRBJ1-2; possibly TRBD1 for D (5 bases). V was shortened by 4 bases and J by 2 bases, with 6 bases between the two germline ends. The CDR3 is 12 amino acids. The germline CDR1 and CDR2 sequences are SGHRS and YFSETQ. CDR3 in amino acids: CASSGQNYGYTF. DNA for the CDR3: TGCGCCAGCAGCGGACAAAACTATGGCTACACCTTC.

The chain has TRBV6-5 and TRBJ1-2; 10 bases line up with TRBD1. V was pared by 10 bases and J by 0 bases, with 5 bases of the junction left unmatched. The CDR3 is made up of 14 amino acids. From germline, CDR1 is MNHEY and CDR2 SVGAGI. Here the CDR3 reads CAIPGQGSNYGYTF. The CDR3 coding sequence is TGTGCCATTCCGGGACAGGGGTCTAACTATGGCTACACCTTC.

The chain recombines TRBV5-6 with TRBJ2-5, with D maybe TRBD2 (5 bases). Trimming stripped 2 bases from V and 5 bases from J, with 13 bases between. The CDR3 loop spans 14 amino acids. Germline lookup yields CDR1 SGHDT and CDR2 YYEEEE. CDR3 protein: CASSFAPGMETQYF. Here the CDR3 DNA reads TGTGCCAGCAGCTTCGCTCCGGGGATGGAGACCCAGTACTTC.

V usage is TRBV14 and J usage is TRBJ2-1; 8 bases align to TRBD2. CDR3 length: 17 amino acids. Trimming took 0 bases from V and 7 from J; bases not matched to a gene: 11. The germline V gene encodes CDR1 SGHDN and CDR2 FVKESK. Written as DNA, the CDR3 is TGTGCCAGCAGCCAAGATTGGTGGCGGGGGGCCGTGAATGAGCAGTTCTTC. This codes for CASSQDWWRGAVNEQFF.

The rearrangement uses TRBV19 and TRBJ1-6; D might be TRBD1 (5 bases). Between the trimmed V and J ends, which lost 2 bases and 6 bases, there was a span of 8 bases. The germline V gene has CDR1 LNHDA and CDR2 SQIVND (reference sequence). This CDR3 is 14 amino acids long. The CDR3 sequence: CASSISQGNSPLHF. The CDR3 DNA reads TGTGCCAGTAGTATATCCCAGGGTAATTCACCCCTCCACTTT.

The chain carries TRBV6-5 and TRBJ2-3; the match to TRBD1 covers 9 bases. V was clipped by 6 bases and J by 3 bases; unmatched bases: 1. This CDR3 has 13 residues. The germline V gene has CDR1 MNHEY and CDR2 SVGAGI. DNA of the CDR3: TGTGCCAGCAGAGACAGGGGGACAGATACGCAGTATTTT. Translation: CASRDRGTDTQYF.

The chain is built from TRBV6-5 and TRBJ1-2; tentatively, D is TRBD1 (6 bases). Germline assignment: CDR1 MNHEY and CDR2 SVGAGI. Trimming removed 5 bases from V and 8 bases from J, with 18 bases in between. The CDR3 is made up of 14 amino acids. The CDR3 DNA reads TGTGCCAGCAGTAGGACAGCATATTTTGAGGGCTACACCTTC. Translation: CASSRTAYFEGYTF.

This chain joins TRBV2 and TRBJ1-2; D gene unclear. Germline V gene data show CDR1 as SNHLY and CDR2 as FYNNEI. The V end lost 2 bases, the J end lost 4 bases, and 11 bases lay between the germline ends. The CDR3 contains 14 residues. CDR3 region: CASSELGGPYGYTF. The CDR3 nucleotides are TGTGCCAGCAGTGAACTCGGTGGACCCTATGGCTACACCTTC.

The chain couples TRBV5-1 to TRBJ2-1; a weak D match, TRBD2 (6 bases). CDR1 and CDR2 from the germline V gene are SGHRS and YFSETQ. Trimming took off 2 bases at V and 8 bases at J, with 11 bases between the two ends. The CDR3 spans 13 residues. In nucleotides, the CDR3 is TGCGCCAGCAGCTTCCCAGGCGGGGATGAGCAGTTCTTC. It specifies CASSFPGGDEQFF. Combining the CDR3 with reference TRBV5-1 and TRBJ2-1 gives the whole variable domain KAGVTQTPRYLIKTRGQQVTLSCSPISGHRSVSWYQQTPGQGLQFLFEYFSETQRNKGNFPGRFSGRQFSNSRSEMNVSTLELGDSALYLCASSFPGGDEQFFGPGTRLTVL.

CDR3 sequence reads: CASSDRQTGELFF. The CDR3 region has the DNA TGTGCCAGCAGTGATAGGCAGACCGGGGAGCTGTTTTTT. V gene TRBV2 combines with J gene TRBJ2-2; no clear D gene. Trimming left V 3 bases short and J 5 bases short, with 7 bases between. Germline assignment: CDR1 SNHLY and CDR2 FYNNEI. This CDR3 contains 13 residues. Looking up the rest from reference TRBV2 and TRBJ2-2 gives the full variable domain: EPEVTQTPSHQVTQMGQEVILRCVPISNHLYFYWYRQILGQKVEFLVSFYNNEISEKSEIFDDQFSVERPDGSNFTLKIRSTKLEDSAMYFCASSDRQTGELFFGEGSRLTVL.

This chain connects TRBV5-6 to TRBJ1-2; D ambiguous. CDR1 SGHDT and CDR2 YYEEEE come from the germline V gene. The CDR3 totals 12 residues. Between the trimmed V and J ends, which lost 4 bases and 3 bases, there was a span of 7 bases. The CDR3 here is CASSATHYGYTF. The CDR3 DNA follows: TGTGCCAGCAGCGCCACCCACTATGGCTACACCTTC.

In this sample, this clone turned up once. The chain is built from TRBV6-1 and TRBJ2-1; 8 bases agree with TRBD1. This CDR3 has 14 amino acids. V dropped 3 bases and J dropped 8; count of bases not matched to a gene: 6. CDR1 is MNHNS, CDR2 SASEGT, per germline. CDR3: CASSDRGRVYEQFF. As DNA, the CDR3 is TGTGCCAGCAGTGACAGGGGGCGAGTTTATGAGCAGTTCTTC.

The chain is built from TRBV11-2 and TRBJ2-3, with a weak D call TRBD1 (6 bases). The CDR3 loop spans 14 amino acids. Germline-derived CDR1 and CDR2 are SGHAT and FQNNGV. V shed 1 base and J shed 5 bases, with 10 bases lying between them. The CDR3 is CASSLGDRRDTQYF. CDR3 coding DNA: TGTGCCAGCAGCTTAGGTGACAGGCGAGATACGCAGTATTTT.

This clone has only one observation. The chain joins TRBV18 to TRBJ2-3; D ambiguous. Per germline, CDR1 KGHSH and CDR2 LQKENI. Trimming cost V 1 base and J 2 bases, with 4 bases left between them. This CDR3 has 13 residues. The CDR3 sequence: CASSPLDTDTQYF. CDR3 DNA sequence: TGTGCCAGCTCACCACTAGACACAGATACGCAGTATTTT.

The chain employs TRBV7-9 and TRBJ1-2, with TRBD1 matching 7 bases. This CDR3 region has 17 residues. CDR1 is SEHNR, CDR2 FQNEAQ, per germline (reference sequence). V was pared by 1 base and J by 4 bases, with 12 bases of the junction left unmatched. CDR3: CASSLVTVLGDSYGYTF. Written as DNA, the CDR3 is TGTGCCAGCAGCTTAGTGACCGTTTTAGGGGACAGCTATGGCTACACCTTC.

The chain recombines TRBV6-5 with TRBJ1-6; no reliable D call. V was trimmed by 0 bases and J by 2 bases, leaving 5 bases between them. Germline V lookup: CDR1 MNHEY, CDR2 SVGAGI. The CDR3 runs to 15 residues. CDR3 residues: CASSYSSPYNSPLHF. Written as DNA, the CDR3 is TGTGCCAGCAGTTACTCGTCGCCCTATAATTCACCCCTCCACTTT.

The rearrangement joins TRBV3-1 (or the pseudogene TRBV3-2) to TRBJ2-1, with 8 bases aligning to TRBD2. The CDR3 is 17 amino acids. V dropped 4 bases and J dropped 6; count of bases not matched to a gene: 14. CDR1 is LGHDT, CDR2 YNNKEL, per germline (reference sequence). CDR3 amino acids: CASSPFRGGATGNEQFF. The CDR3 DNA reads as TGTGCCAGCAGCCCCTTCCGGGGGGGGGCTACGGGCAATGAGCAGTTCTTC.

The CDR3 DNA sequence: TGTGCCAGCAGTTACTCGAATTCATTAAATGAGCAGTTCTTC. Protein product: CASSYSNSLNEQFF. V and J are TRBV6-5 and TRBJ2-1; D is uncertain. CDR1 is MNHEY, CDR2 SVGAGI, per germline. CDR3 size: 14 residues. With 0 bases removed from V and 7 bases from J, the gap between germline ends came to 10 bases.